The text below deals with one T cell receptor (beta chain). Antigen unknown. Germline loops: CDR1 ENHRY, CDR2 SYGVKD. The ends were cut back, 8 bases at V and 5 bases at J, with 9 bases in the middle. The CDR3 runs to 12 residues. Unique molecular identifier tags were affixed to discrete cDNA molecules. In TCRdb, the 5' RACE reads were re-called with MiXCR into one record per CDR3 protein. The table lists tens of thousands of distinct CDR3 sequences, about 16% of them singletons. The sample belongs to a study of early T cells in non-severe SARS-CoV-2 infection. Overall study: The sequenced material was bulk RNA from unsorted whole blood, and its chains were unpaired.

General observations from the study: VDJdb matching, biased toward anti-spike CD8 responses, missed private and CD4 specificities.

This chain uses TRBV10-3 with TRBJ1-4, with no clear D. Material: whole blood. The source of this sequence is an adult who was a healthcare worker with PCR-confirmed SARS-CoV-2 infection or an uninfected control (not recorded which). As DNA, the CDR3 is TGTGCCATCGGGAGGGCGAATGAAAAACTGTTTTTT. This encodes CAIGRANEKLFF.